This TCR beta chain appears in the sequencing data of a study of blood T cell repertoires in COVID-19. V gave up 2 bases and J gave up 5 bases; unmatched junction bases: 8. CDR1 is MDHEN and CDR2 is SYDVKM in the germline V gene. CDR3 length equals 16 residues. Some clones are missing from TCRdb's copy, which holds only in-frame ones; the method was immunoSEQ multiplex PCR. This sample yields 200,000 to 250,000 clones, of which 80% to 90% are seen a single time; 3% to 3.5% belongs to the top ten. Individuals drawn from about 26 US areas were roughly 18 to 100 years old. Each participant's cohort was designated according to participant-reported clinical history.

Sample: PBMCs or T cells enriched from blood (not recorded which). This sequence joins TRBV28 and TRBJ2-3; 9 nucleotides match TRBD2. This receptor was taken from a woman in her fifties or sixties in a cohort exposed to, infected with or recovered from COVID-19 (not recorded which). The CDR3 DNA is TGTGCCAGCAGTTTAGGTAGCGGGGGCCCGGGAGATACGCAGTATTTT. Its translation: CASSLGSGGPGDTQYF. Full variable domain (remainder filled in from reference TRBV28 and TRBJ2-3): DVKVTQSSRYLVKRTGEKVFLECVQDMDHENMFWYRQDPGLGLRLIYFSYDVKMKEKGDIPEGYSVSREKKERFSLILESASTNQTSMYLCASSLGSGGPGDTQYFGPGTRLTVL.